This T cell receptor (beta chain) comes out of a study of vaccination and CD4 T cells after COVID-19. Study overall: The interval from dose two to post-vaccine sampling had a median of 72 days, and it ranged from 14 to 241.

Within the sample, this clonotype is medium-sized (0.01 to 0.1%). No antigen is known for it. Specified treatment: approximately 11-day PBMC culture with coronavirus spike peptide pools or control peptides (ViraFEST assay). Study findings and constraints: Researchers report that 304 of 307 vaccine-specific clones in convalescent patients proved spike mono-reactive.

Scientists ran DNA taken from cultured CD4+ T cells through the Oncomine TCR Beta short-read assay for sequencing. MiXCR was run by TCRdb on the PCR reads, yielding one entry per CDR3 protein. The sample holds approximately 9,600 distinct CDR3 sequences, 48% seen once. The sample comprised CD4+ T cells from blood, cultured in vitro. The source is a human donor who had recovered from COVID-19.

The CDR3 DNA reads TGTGCCAGCAGCAGGGGGGCTAGCGGGGACAATGAGCAGTTCTTC. The encoded protein is CASSRGASGDNEQFF. The rearrangement uses TRBV7-7 and TRBJ2-1; 9 bases fit TRBD2. Germline assignment: CDR1 SSHAT and CDR2 FNYEAQ (reference sequence). V was clipped by 5 bases and J by 5 bases; unmatched bases: 7. CDR3 length: 15 residues.